What follows describes a single T cell receptor (beta chain). At the DNA level, this CDR3 is encoded by other sequences in the same sample as well. Authors' methods: Reference gene primers were amplified, and this amplification served to estimate nucleated cell counts. Here immunoSEQ multiplex PCR was the method, and the copy in TCRdb shows in-frame clones only, minus some. That table gives V, J and clone size, and the DNA gave D and trimming. The sample consists of under 250,000 clones, about 86% of them appearing once. The data were taken from a study of blood T cell repertoires in COVID-19. At the level of the study: Specimens from acute and convalescent COVID-19 originated in the United States, Italy and Spain. T cells, B-cell-depleted T cells, or PBMCs provided the cDNA or gDNA that served as material.

V lost 3 bases and J 1 base, leaving 10 bases between the germline ends. This CDR3 contains 14 residues. From germline, CDR1 is SGHRS and CDR2 YFSETQ. Sequencing was performed on peripheral blood. The chain employs TRBV5-1 and TRBJ1-1; D possibly corresponds to TRBD1 (5 bases). This TCR was recovered from a man older than 75 with acute or convalescent COVID-19. CDR3: CASSSLQGNTEAFF. CDR3 DNA sequence: TGCGCCAGCAGCTCCCTCCAGGGGAACACTGAAGCTTTCTTT.